Detailed here is one T cell receptor beta chain. Its cognate antigen has yet to be identified. Per-base qualities were not stored, and no clone one base away is much larger. To prepare the library, the immunoSEQ multiplex PCR assay was applied. For the multiplex PCR, a mixture combining 60 forward primers for TCR Vbeta segments and 13 reverse primers for TCR Jbeta segments was used. The CDR3 region of rearranged TCR beta genes was amplified from genomic DNA with a multiplex PCR assay. Amplified TCR beta libraries were sequenced as 87-base-pair reads on the Illumina HiSeq System. Per the authors' processing: Across the roughly 700 repertoires, a later analysis counted tens of millions of unique TCR beta chains, roughly 11 million of which were shared by at least two donors. A nearest-neighbor algorithm error-corrected the raw reads and collapsed the reads into unique sequences, merging closely related sequences to remove PCR and sequencing errors. Alignment of CDR3 sequences to IMGT reference sequences was used to assign V, D and J gene segments. For a sequence to be retained, a match of at least six nucleotides to both a V gene segment and a J gene segment was required. A rearrangement was called productive if the CDR3 had no stop codons and remained in frame with V and J, and every other rearrangement was called non-productive. Following IMGT convention, CDR3 was defined as the stretch from the second conserved V-encoded cysteine up to the conserved J-encoded phenylalanine. The earlier analysis of fewer than 750 of the donors excluded sequences that lacked an unambiguous match to a single V gene segment. An earlier analysis of fewer than 750 of the donors called V segments functional above 56.7% productive rearrangements and segregating when the between-donor standard deviation exceeded 5%. A statistical classification framework was built to diagnose cytomegalovirus status from the catalog of TCR beta chain sequences. V and J gene assignment, in a later analysis, came from comparing TCR nucleotide sequences with IMGT/GENE-DB human TR gene sequences. Using the TCRdist pipeline, a later analysis assigned CDR3 sequences along with most-parsimonious VDJ recombination scenarios. In a later analysis, each TCR beta chain was defined by its CDR3 amino acid sequence together with its V-gene family, and reads lacking a unique V-gene family were excluded. In a later analysis, fewer than 600 highly shared, low-generation-probability nucleotide sequences were removed to address suspected cross-contamination and a sequencing artifact. In a later analysis, a clonal expansion index for each public chain was calculated from normalized within-repertoire ranks of inferred template counts. In a later analysis, generation probabilities were computed using a VDJ recombination model fitted to out-of-frame rearrangements, and the results were checked against IGoR. Hypergeometric tests were used in a later analysis to score TCR-TCR, TCR-HLA and TCR-CMV co-occurrence, with a repertoire-size bias correction applied to the TCR pairs. A later analysis estimated false discovery rates by permuting HLA or CMV assignments 20 times. In a later analysis, co-occurring TCRs were grouped using DBSCAN, with TCRdist sequence similarity added in when clustering inside HLA-allele-positive subsets. For co-occurrence clustering, repertoires with fewer than 30,000 or more than 120,000 public chains were excluded, along with several repertoires with anomalous nucleotide sharing. This is the immuneACCESS table as TCRdb keeps it, with only in-frame sequences that have V and J called. A part of the clones is gone; compared with another copy, unresolved V genes explain less than half, and the rest is unexplained. That table supplies the V and J calls and clone size; D and trimming were determined from the DNA. The sample data list over 150,000 clones, and over 75% of these were observed just once. Approximately 2.2% of the sample goes to the ten largest clones.

The record originates from a study of cytomegalovirus exposure and HLA in healthy donors (dated by TCRdb to the late 2010s). For the study in its entirety: An earlier analysis of several hundred of the donors reported over 250 Gb of sequence data and around 100 million unique TCR beta sequences obtained from around 180 million T cells. Typing coverage varied by locus: roughly 629-640 donors for A, B, C, DRB1 and DQB1; more than 500 for DQA1; over 600 for DPA1; 400 to 480 for DPB1. Every repertoire in the discovery cohort had been generated on one and the same sequencing platform. High-throughput TCR immunosequencing, statistical association of individual TCRs with disease status, and machine learning were combined to predict cytomegalovirus infection status. Along with the approximately 650-subject first cohort, a separate validation cohort of approximately 110 different subjects was used. In a later analysis, previously published TCR beta repertoires from several hundred donors were re-analyzed and high-resolution HLA genotyping was added so that TCR occurrence patterns could be studied. An earlier analysis of 500 to 750 of the donors applied high-throughput TCR beta sequencing to assess whether each TCR beta V gene segment acted as functional or pseudogenic. Rather than using new phenotypic data, the later analysis identified candidate immune exposures from TCR beta sequences and from how often those sequences occurred across donors. Roughly 310 gigabases of sequencing data and approximately 85 million unique TCR sequences were included in an early release covering roughly 700 HLA-typed donors. Using immunosequencing, the study profiled T cell repertoires from some 670 subjects and related those repertoires to cytomegalovirus serostatus. A later genetic analysis took genome-wide SNP genotypes for about 55% of the 666 donors and used that subset as a discovery cohort. HLA typing included class I and class II loci at four-digit resolution. The study aimed to test whether signatures of past pathogen exposure could be identified by cataloging public T cell receptors. Among about 390 genotyped donors of the cohort, an average of approximately 240,000 unique TCR beta nucleotide sequences were sequenced per donor, roughly 20% of them non-productive. Because of strong linkage in the cohort, roughly five DR-DQ haplotypes were treated as single units for association and clustering. Of the approximately 370 genotyped donors, 80% to 90% were placed in the genetic ancestry cluster associated with self-reported Caucasian donors. Alongside the repertoire data, information on donor age, sex, ethnicity and CMV serostatus was compiled.

Study-level results and caveats: A later analysis reported that several top co-occurrence clusters appeared linked to parvovirus B19, influenza, CMV and Epstein-Barr virus. Presence/absence analyses assumed roughly uniform sequencing depth across donors, an assumption that may not hold. In this cohort, only TCR beta chains were sequenced, and detectable features were limited by the absence of alpha or paired-chain data. In a later genetic analysis, fewer N-insertions in productive TCRs were reported among donors in an Asian-associated ancestry cluster than the 666-donor mean. A later analysis found that most CMV-associated TCR beta chains appeared HLA-restricted, with HLA associations seemingly driven largely by CMV exposure. A later genetic analysis associated a missense DCLRE1C variant with V-gene and J-gene trimming of TCR beta chains, and an independent cohort replicated the association. The earlier analysis of approximately 560 of the donors excluded around 17 rarely observed V segments, including chromosome 9 orphons, because counts were too low. Correlated functional status among segregating V segments might reflect linkage disequilibrium, but an unknown experimental factor could not be ruled out. According to a later analysis, TCR association rates differed among HLA loci, with DRB1 alleles showing the most associated TCRs and HLA-C alleles showing the fewest. A cluster of highly shared sequence variants was judged likely to represent a technical artifact of the sequencing pipeline. According to the authors, the approach could potentially be generalized to other disease states and immunological phenotypes. A few of the identified cytomegalovirus-associated TCR beta chains were confirmed in vitro to be specific for cytomegalovirus antigens. A further reported finding was that TCR beta sequences accurately predicted the HLA-A and HLA-B alleles for most subjects in the first cohort. The classifier was reported to diagnose cytomegalovirus status with high specificity and sensitivity in both the original and validation cohorts. Specific HLA alleles were associated with over 15,000 TCR beta sequences at a false discovery rate of 0.05 in a later analysis. In the study, 150 to 200 TCR beta chains were listed as associated with cytomegalovirus. In an earlier analysis of more than 450 of the donors, most TCR beta V segments were observed in productive rearrangements about 87% or about 30% of the time, broadly matching IMGT annotations. In a later analysis, HLA-associated TCR beta chains showed more clonal expansion and lower generation probabilities than non-associated chains that were equally common. Some IMGT-functional V segments, including TRBV6-2 and TRBV6-3, could not be told apart with the 87-base-pair reads, so those segments were excluded. The only immune exposure information available for the cohort was CMV serostatus. When HLA alleles, especially DR and DQ, strongly co-occurred, attributing TCR associations to individual alleles was difficult. Most TCR sequences were observed very rarely across donors, whereas some public TCRs were present in many individuals. HLA typing was unavailable for some donors at each locus, so association tests used only the typed subset.

From the cysteine up to the phenylalanine, the CDR3 has a length of 13 residues. The sequence is cut down to CDR3 DNA, 39 bases in frame from base 1. The trim is 3 bases for V and 0 bases for J, with a gap of 5 bases between the germline ends. For CDR1 and CDR2, the germline V gene lists SQVTM and ANQGSEA. In total, 630 or so healthy bone marrow donors made up the cohort. All cohort members were sampled while nominally healthy, although unrecorded immune exposures were likely present. The donor tested CMV seronegative, placing the donor among the roughly 340 seronegative members of the cohort. Every donor gave a peripheral blood sample, and the peripheral blood mononuclear cells from that sample were used for TCR beta sequencing. The Qiagen DNeasy Blood Extraction Kit was used to extract genomic DNA from the blood cell samples.

Sequenced material: PBMCs. The receptor was derived from a male donor in good health and CMV-seronegative. The chain was built from TRBV29-1 and TRBJ2-2; a confident D gene designation cannot be given. This receptor carries the CDR3 CSVDTANTGELFF. The nucleotide sequence is given as TGCAGCGTTGACACGGCGAACACCGGGGAGCTGTTTTTT.